This T cell receptor (beta chain) was sequenced in a study of regulatory T cells in long-lasting Graves disease. This clonotype came up a few times. Its antigen is undetermined. General observations from the study: Persistent disease samples used TRBV28, TRBJ1-2 and TRBJ2-5 preferentially.

This sample's time point: newly diagnosed GD, antithyroid drugs for less than 3 months. The TCR library was prepared using RNA isolated from PBMCs. The TCR beta library used iRepertoire HTBI primers with Arm-PCR amplification of CDR3. TCRdb analysed the multiplex PCR reads with MiXCR anew, one entry per CDR3 protein. The table has about 540,000 distinct CDR3 sequences, about 14% seen once. The CDR3 is 14 amino acids. The germline V gene encodes CDR1 LGHDT and CDR2 YNNKEL (reference sequence). V lost 3 bases and J 2 bases, leaving 11 bases between the germline ends. The sample was also linked to a second study, of T cells in Graves' hyperthyroidism and ophthalmopathy. As reported in that work: In patients aged 18 to 65, hyperthyroidism was newly diagnosed, with duration under 2 months.

The sequences come from peripheral blood mononuclear cells (PBMCs), collected at new diagnosis, from a patient treated with antithyroid drugs. V and J are TRBV3-1 and TRBJ2-7; D perhaps matches TRBD1 (6 bases). This receptor was identified in a man aged 25 to 45 with Graves disease. CDR3 region: CASSHRDKAYEQYF. In DNA, the CDR3 is TGTGCCAGCAGCCACCGGGACAAGGCCTACGAGCAGTACTTC.